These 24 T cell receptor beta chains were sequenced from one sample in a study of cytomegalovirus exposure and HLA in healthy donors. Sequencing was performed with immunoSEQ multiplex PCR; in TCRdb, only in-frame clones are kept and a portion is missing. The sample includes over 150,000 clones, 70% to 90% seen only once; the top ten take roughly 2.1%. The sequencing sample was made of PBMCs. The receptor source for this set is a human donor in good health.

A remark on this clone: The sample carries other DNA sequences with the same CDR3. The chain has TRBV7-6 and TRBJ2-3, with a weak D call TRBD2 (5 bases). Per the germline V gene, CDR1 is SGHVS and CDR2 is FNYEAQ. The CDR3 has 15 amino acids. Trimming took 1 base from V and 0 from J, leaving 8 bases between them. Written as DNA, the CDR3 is TGTGCCAGCAGCTTAGGACTACCCAGCACAGATACGCAGTATTTT. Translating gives CASSLGLPSTDTQYF.

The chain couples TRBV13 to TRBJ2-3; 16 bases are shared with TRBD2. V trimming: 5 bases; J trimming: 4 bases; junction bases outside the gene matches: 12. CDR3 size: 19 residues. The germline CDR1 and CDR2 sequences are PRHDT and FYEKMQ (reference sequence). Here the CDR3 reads CASSQYGTSGGGSPDTQYF. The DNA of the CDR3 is TGTGCCAGCAGCCAATACGGGACTAGCGGGGGGGGGTCGCCAGATACGCAGTATTTT.

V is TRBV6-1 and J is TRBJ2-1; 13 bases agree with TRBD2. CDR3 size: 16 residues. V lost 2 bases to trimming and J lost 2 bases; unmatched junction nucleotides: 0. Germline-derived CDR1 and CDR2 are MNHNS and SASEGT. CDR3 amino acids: CASSETSGGAYNEQFF. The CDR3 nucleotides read TGTGCCAGCAGTGAAACTAGCGGGGGGGCCTACAATGAGCAGTTCTTC.

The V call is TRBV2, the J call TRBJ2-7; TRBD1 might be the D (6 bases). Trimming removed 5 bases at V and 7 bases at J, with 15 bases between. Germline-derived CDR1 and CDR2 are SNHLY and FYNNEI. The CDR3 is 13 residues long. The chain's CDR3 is CASSPGTPGEQYF. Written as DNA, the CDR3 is TGTGCCAGCAGTCCCGGGACACCCGGGGAGCAGTACTTC.

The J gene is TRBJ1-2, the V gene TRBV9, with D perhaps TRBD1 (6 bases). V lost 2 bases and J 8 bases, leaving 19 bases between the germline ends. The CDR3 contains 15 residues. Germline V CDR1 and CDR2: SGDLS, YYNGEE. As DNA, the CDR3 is TGTGCCAGCAGCGTCGACCCACAGGGAGGGGAAGGCTACACCTTC. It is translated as CASSVDPQGGEGYTF.

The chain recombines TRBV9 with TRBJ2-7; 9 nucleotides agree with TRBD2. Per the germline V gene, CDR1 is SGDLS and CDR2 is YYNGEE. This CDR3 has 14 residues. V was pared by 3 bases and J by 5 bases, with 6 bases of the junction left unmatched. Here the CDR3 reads CASSASGGFNEQYF. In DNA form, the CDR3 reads TGTGCCAGCAGCGCGAGCGGGGGGTTTAACGAGCAGTACTTC.

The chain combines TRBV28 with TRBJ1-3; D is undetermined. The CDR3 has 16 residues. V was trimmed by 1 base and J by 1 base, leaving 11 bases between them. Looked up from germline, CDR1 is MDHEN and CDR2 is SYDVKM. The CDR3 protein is CASSLFLGGSGNTIYF. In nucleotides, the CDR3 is TGTGCCAGCAGTTTATTTCTAGGCGGTTCTGGAAACACCATATATTTT.

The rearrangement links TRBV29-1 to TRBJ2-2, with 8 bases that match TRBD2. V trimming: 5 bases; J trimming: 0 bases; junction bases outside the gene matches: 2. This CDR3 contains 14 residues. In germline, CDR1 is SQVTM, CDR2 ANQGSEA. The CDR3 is CSVSSGSNTGELFF. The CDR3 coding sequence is TGCAGCGTTTCTAGCGGGTCGAACACCGGGGAGCTGTTTTTT.

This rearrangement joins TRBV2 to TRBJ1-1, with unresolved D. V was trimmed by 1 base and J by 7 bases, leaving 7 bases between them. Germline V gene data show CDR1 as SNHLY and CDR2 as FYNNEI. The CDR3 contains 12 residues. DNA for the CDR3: TGTGCCAGCAGTGAAGGCGGAAATGAAGCTTTCTTT. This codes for CASSEGGNEAFF.

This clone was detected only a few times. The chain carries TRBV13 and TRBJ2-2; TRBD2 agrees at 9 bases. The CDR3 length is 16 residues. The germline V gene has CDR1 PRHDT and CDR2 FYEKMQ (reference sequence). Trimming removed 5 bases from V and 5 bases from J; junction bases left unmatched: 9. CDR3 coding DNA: TGTGCCAGCAGCACCCGAGCGGGAGGATGGACCGGGGAGCTGTTTTTT. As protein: CASSTRAGGWTGELFF.

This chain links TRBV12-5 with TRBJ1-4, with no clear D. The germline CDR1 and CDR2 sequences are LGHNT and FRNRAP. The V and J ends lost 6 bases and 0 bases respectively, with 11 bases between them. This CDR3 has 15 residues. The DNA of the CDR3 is TGTGCTAGTGGCCCCGAGGGAGCAACTAATGAAAAACTGTTTTTT. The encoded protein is CASGPEGATNEKLFF.

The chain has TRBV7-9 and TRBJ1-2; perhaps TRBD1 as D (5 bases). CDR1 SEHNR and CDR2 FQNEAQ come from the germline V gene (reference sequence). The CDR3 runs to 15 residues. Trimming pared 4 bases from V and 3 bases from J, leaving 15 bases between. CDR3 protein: CASSSLQSGDYGYTF. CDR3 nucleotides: TGTGCCAGCAGCTCTCTCCAGTCGGGGGACTATGGCTACACCTTC.

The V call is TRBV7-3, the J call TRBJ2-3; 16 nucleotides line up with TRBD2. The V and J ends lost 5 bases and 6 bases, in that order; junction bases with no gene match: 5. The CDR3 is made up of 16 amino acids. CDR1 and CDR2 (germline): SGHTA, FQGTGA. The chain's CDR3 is CASSPGTSGGVDTQYF. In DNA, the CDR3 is TGTGCCAGCAGCCCAGGGACTAGCGGGGGGGTGGATACGCAGTATTTT.

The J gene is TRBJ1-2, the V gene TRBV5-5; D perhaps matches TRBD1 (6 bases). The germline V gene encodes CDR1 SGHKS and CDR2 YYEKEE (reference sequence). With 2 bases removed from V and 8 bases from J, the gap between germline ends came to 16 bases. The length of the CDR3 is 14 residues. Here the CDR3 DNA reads TGTGCCAGCAGCTTAGGGCCCCGGACAGTCGGCTACACCTTC. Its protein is CASSLGPRTVGYTF.

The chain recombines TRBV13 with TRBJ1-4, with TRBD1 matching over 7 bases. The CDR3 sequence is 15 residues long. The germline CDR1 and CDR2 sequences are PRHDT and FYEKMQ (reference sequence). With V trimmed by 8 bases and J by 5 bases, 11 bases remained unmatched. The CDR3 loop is CASLSRAGGNEKLFF. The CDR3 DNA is TGTGCCAGCTTGTCTCGAGCAGGGGGAAATGAAAAACTGTTTTTT.

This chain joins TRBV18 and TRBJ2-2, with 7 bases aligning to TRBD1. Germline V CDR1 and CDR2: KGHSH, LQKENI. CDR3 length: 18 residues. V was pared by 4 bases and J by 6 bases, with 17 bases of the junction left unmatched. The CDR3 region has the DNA TGTGCCAGCTCACTCTGGGGACAGCTAAGAGGAGGACCCGGGGAGCTGTTTTTT. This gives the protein CASSLWGQLRGGPGELFF.

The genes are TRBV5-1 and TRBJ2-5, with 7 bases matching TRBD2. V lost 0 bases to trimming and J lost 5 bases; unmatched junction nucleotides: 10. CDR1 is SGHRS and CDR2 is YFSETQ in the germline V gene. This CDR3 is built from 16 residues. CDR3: CASSLGPRQGGETQYF. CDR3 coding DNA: TGCGCCAGCAGCTTGGGGCCAAGGCAGGGAGGGGAGACCCAGTACTTC.

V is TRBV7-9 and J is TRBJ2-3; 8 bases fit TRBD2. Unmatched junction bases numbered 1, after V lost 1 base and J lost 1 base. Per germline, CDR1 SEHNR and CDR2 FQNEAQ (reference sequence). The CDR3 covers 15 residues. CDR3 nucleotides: TGTGCCAGCAGCTTAGGACTAGCGCGCACAGATACGCAGTATTTT. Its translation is CASSLGLARTDTQYF.

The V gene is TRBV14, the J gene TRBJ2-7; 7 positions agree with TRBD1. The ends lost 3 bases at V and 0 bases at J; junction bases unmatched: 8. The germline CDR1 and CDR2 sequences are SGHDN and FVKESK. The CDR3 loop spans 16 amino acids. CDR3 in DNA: TGTGCCAGCAGCCAGTTAGGGGGCCTGAGCTCCTACGAGCAGTACTTC. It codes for CASSQLGGLSSYEQYF.

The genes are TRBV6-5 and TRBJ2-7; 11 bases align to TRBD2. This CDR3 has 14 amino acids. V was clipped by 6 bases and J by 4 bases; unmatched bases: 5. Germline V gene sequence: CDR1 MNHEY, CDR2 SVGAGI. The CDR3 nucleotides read TGTGCCAGCAGCCCTACTAGCGGGGGTTACGAGCAGTACTTC. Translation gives CASSPTSGGYEQYF.

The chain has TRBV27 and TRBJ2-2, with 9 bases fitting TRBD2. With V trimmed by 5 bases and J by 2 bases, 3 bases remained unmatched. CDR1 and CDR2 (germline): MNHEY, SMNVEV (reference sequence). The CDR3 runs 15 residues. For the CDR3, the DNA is TGTGCCAGCAGTAAGACTAGCGGTAACACCGGGGAGCTGTTTTTT. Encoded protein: CASSKTSGNTGELFF.

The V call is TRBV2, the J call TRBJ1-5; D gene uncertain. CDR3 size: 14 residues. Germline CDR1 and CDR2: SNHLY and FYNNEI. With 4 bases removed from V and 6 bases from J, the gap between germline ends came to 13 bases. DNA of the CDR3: TGTGCCAGCAGTGTGGCACAATTTTCTCAGCCCCAGCATTTT. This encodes CASSVAQFSQPQHF.

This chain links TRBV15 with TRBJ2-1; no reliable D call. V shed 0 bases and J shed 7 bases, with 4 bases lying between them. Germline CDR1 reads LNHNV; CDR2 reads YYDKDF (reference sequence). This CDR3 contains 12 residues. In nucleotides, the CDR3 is TGTGCCACCAGCAGAGAGTCTAATGAGCAGTTCTTC. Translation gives CATSRESNEQFF.

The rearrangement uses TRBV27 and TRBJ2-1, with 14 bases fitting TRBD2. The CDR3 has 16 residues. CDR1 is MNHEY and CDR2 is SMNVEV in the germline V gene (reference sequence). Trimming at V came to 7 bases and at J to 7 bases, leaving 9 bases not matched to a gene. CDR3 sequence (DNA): TGTGCCAGCACCCAGAGGACTAGCGGGAGGACTAATGAGCAGTTCTTC. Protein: CASTQRTSGRTNEQFF.